Following are 20 T cell receptor beta chains from one sample sequenced in a study of T-cell memory formation after mild COVID-19 (dated by TCRdb to about 2021). Receptor amplification or capture employed 5' RACE. Instrument on record: Illumina NovaSeq 6000. TCRdb passed the public sequencing reads through fastp at Q25 and MiXCR, retaining productive beta sequences. Every entry covers one CDR3 protein and lists the most common genes and DNA from its rows. The sample table shows about 560,000 distinct CDR3 sequences, and about 18% are seen once. The top ten clonotypes cover about 8.6% of the sample. What was sequenced was PBMCs or a T cell subset sorted from them (not recorded which). The receptors here all came from an adult woman who had mild COVID-19 (a few samples of this study predate the infection). The sample titles of this study are shuffled in the database, so cell type and time point are left out; the donor was told from shared clones.

This clonotype was found many times. The chain has TRBV29-1 and TRBJ2-7; TRBD1 is a possible D gene (5 bases). Germline CDR1 SQVTM, CDR2 ANQGSEA. The CDR3 totals 15 residues. V lost 5 bases and J lost 0, with 17 bases in between. The CDR3 protein is CSVSQPQGSSYEQYF. The CDR3 DNA reads TGCAGCGTTTCCCAGCCTCAGGGAAGCTCCTACGAGCAGTACTTC.

This clonotype was counted between two and nine times. The rearrangement joins TRBV4-3 to TRBJ2-1, with 8 nucleotides matching TRBD2. V lost 1 base to trimming and J lost 6 bases; unmatched junction nucleotides: 11. Germline V gives CDR1 LGHNA, CDR2 YSLEER. This CDR3 has 17 amino acids. CDR3: CASSQASSGSGRNEQFF. DNA for the CDR3: TGCGCCAGCAGCCAAGCCTCTAGCGGGTCCGGTCGCAATGAGCAGTTCTTC.

This clonotype was picked up a small number of times. The chain links TRBV19 to TRBJ1-5; D might be TRBD1 (5 bases). Trimming shortened V by 4 bases and J by 1 base, and 14 bases separated the two germline ends. The CDR3 contains 16 residues. CDR1 is LNHDA, CDR2 SQIVND, per germline (reference sequence). CDR3 nucleotides: TGTGCCAGTAGTACCCCCGGGACTCGGAGCAATCAGCCCCAGCATTTT. It codes for CASSTPGTRSNQPQHF.

This clonotype occurred once. This chain uses TRBV7-2 with TRBJ1-3, with unresolved D. Germline V gene lookup returns CDR1 SGHTA and CDR2 FQGNSA. There are 15 residues in the CDR3. The V and J ends lost 4 bases and 3 bases respectively, with 13 bases between them. The CDR3 loop is CASSSSAQIGNTIYF. Here the CDR3 DNA reads TGTGCCAGCAGCTCCTCCGCACAGATTGGAAACACCATATATTTT.

The gene calls are TRBV9 and TRBJ2-1; 9 bases fit TRBD1. Germline CDR1 is SGDLS and CDR2 is YYNGEE. The CDR3 is 16 residues long. Germline trimming cut 3 bases from V and 3 bases from J; bases unmatched to any gene: 7. CDR3 residues: CASSAFGTGNYNEQFF. The CDR3 DNA reads TGTGCCAGCAGCGCATTCGGGACAGGGAACTACAATGAGCAGTTCTTC.

In this sample, this clonotype turned up many times. As DNA, the CDR3 is TGTGCCAGCAGCTCCCCTTTAGGGACTAGCGGGATCTACAATGAGCAGTTCTTC. This translates into CASSSPLGTSGIYNEQFF. The V call is TRBV7-2, the J call TRBJ2-1; 13 bases are a match to TRBD2. The CDR3 consists of 18 residues. The germline gives CDR1 SGHTA, CDR2 FQGNSA. V gave up 4 bases and J gave up 3 bases; unmatched junction bases: 9.

This clonotype has at least ten counts. The chain joins TRBV7-9 to TRBJ2-3; 10 nucleotides line up with TRBD2. Trimming at V came to 5 bases and at J to 4 bases, leaving 6 bases not matched to a gene. Germline loops: CDR1 SEHNR, CDR2 FQNEAQ (reference sequence). There are 15 residues in the CDR3. The CDR3 DNA follows: TGTGCCAGCAGCCTAGGACTAGCGGAAGCAGATACGCAGTATTTT. As protein: CASSLGLAEADTQYF.

This clonotype was counted many times. The CDR3 nucleotides are TGTGCCAGCAGCCCGGGGGGGAACACCGGGGAGCTGTTTTTT. It is translated as CASSPGGNTGELFF. The chain couples TRBV18 to TRBJ2-2; TRBD2 matches 7 bases. The CDR3 loop spans 14 amino acids. Germline CDR1 and CDR2: KGHSH and LQKENI. V was pared by 8 bases and J by 1 base, with 4 bases of the junction left unmatched.

This clonotype came up a few times. A junction end diverges from the germline sequence, so it may reflect a read error. CDR3: CASRHGDEQFF. CDR3 coding DNA: TGCGCCAGCCGCCATGGGGATGAGCAGTTCTTC. The V call is TRBV4-1, the J call TRBJ2-1; D is undetermined. CDR1 and CDR2 (germline): MGHRA, YSYEKL. The CDR3 has 11 residues.

In its sample, this clonotype was seen once. The chain combines TRBV5-4 with TRBJ2-7; a possible D gene is TRBD2 (6 bases). The V end lost 3 bases, the J end lost 7 bases, and 20 bases lay between the germline ends. Germline loops: CDR1 SGHNT, CDR2 YYREEE (reference sequence). The CDR3 has 15 amino acids. Here the CDR3 reads CASSSFSSDEGEQYF. DNA for the CDR3: TGTGCCAGCAGCTCGTTTTCTAGCGATGAAGGGGAGCAGTACTTC.

CDR3 DNA: TGTGCCAGCAGTGACGGCAGCAGCACAGATACGCAGTATTTT. Translation gives CASSDGSSTDTQYF. The chain is built from TRBV6-4 and TRBJ2-3, with D unresolved. Germline V gene lookup returns CDR1 MRHNA and CDR2 SNTAGT. Trimming took 2 bases from V and 0 from J, leaving 6 bases between them. The CDR3 sequence is 14 residues long.

CDR3 sequence (DNA): TGCGCCAGCAGCCTCGGGCCCCTTACAAGAAACACCATATATTTT. This codes for CASSLGPLTRNTIYF. The J gene is TRBJ1-3, the V gene TRBV4-1; D not certain. There are 15 residues in the CDR3. With 4 bases removed from V and 5 bases from J, the gap between germline ends came to 15 bases. Germline V gene lookup returns CDR1 MGHRA and CDR2 YSYEKL.

Only a few counts were recorded for this clonotype. Here the CDR3 reads CASSLRGYGTGELFF. CDR3 nucleotides: TGTGCCAGCAGTTTACGGGGGTATGGCACCGGGGAGCTGTTTTTT. The chain links TRBV12-3 or TRBV12-4 to TRBJ2-2; D may be TRBD2 (6 bases). V lost 2 bases, J lost 4 bases, and 11 bases lay in between. This CDR3 is built from 15 residues.

The chain is built from TRBV6-5 and TRBJ2-3; D is uncertain. CDR3 length: 13 amino acids. Germline CDR1 and CDR2: MNHEY and SVGAGI. The V end lost 6 bases, the J end lost 0 bases, and 7 bases lay between the germline ends. The CDR3 here is CASREWSTDTQYF. CDR3 coding DNA: TGTGCCAGCAGAGAGTGGAGCACAGATACGCAGTATTTT.

This clonotype was found a few times. The genes are TRBV2 and TRBJ1-5; D may be TRBD1 (5 bases). The V gene lost 4 bases and the J gene lost 10 bases, with 14 bases spanning the gap. CDR3 length: 13 residues. Germline V gene data show CDR1 as SNHLY and CDR2 as FYNNEI. The CDR3 reads CASSGISGVPQHF. In DNA, the CDR3 is TGTGCCAGCAGTGGTATCTCGGGGGTCCCCCAGCATTTT.

V usage is TRBV5-1 and J usage is TRBJ2-2, with TRBD2 as a possible D gene (6 bases). Germline V lookup: CDR1 SGHRS, CDR2 YFSETQ. Between the trimmed V and J ends, which lost 4 bases and 6 bases, there was a span of 16 bases. The CDR3 covers 15 residues. This CDR3 reads CASSPGGKVSGELFF. The DNA for the CDR3 is TGCGCCAGCAGCCCTGGGGGGAAAGTATCCGGGGAGCTGTTTTTT.

This clonotype was seen at least ten times. The chain carries TRBV12-3 or TRBV12-4 and TRBJ2-7; 7 nucleotides align to TRBD1. J lost 3 bases, V lost 3 bases, and 20 bases had no gene match. This CDR3 contains 19 residues. This chain's CDR3 is CASSLGPNRGKKGGYEQYF. The CDR3 DNA reads as TGTGCCAGCAGTTTGGGCCCTAACAGGGGCAAGAAGGGTGGCTACGAGCAGTACTTC.

The sample holds a few counts of this clonotype. V and J are TRBV29-1 and TRBJ2-7, with D unclear. The germline V gene encodes CDR1 SQVTM and CDR2 ANQGSEA. Trimming removed 2 bases at V and 6 bases at J, with 5 bases between. The CDR3 length is 10 residues. CDR3 DNA sequence: TGCAGCGTTGAATCCGGCGAGCAGTACTTC. Translated: CSVESGEQYF.

Many counts were recorded for this clonotype. The CDR3 coding sequence is TGTGCCAGCAGCTTGGGACAGGGAAATGAAAAACTGTTTTTT. This encodes CASSLGQGNEKLFF. V is TRBV7-9 and J is TRBJ1-4, with 9 nucleotides matching TRBD1. V shed 3 bases and J 5 bases; nucleotides not matched to a gene: 1. Germline V lookup: CDR1 SEHNR, CDR2 FQNEAQ (reference sequence). The CDR3 contains 14 residues.

This clonotype has ten or more counts. V usage is TRBV12-3 or TRBV12-4 and J usage is TRBJ1-4, with D tentatively TRBD1 (5 bases). This CDR3 contains 15 residues. Trimming removed 0 bases from V and 4 bases from J, with 9 bases in between. DNA of the CDR3: TGTGCCAGCAGTTTAGCAGGGGTCCGTAATGAAAAACTGTTTTTT. Amino acid sequence: CASSLAGVRNEKLFF.